This TCR beta chain was observed in a study of blood T cell repertoires in COVID-19. As for the study in general: The origin of the acute and convalescent COVID-19 samples was the United States, Italy and Spain. T cells, B-cell-depleted T cells, or PBMCs supplied cDNA or gDNA.

The CDR3 has 14 residues. Deletions cut 1 base from V and 7 bases from J, with 11 bases between. From germline, CDR1 is SGHDT and CDR2 YYEEEE. Per the authors' pipeline: Estimation of nucleated cell counts relied on the amplification of reference gene primers. Clones were sequenced by immunoSEQ multiplex PCR, and TCRdb holds only the in-frame ones, with some missing. From that table come the V and J calls and clone size; the DNA was used to work out D and trimming. The data contain about 440,000 clones, 75% to 90% of them singletons. The rearrangement uses TRBV5-6 and TRBJ1-4; tentative D call: TRBD1 (6 bases). Sample: peripheral blood. This TCR came from a woman between 25 and 40 years old with acute or convalescent COVID-19. This CDR3 reads CASSLMGAGEKLFF. The CDR3 nucleotides are TGTGCCAGCAGCTTGATGGGGGCCGGTGAAAAACTGTTTTTT.